Listed below are T cell receptor beta chains from one sample, sequenced in a study of CD8 T cells in ankylosing spondylitis. One entry per CDR3 protein, called by TCRdb with MiXCR from the 5' RACE reads. Among 300,000 to 350,000 distinct CDR3 sequences, less than 25% were seen once, and the ten largest hold about 4%. The specimen was blood, either unsorted or a sorted T cell fraction (not recorded which). The receptors were sampled from a female donor with ankylosing spondylitis or in good health (not recorded which). Both conserved end residues are part of each CDR3. The D gene is left open where the match is weak. Size is omitted from some rows. Given values are once, few, many or a class for expanded clones.

j_call: TRBJ1-1
d_call: .
clone_size: .
v_call: TRBV9
cdr3_nt: TGTGCCAGCAGCTTAAGCGGGGTTTTGAACACTGAAGCTTTCTTT
cdr3_aa: CASSLSGVLNTEAFF

j_call: TRBJ2-3
d_call: .
clone_size: .
v_call: TRBV12-3/TRBV12-4
cdr3_nt: TGTGCCAGCACTCCGACGGGAATAGGCACAGATACGCGGTATTTT
cdr3_aa: CASTPTGIGTDTRYF

j_call: TRBJ2-1
d_call: .
clone_size: .
v_call: TRBV2
cdr3_nt: TGTGCCAGCACGGAACGAGGAGGCGCCTACAATGAGCAGTTCTTC
cdr3_aa: CASTERGGAYNEQFF

j_call: TRBJ2-3
d_call: TRBD2
clone_size: few
v_call: TRBV27
cdr3_nt: TGTGCCAGCAGTCTCGCGGGAGGGCCATTTTTCACAGATACGCAGTATTTT
cdr3_aa: CASSLAGGPFFTDTQYF

j_call: TRBJ2-1
d_call: TRBD2
clone_size: .
v_call: TRBV12-5
cdr3_nt: TGTGCTAGTGGTTTAGCAACTAGCGGGAGATCATCGTACAATGAGCAGTTCTTC
cdr3_aa: CASGLATSGRSSYNEQFF

j_call: TRBJ2-2
d_call: .
clone_size: few
v_call: TRBV4-3
cdr3_nt: TGCGCCCTACGGGAGAGGGAGTGGAGCACCGGGGAGCTGTTTTTT
cdr3_aa: CALREREWSTGELFF

j_call: TRBJ2-3
d_call: TRBD2
clone_size: .
v_call: TRBV20-1
cdr3_nt: TGCAGTGCTAGAGACCCCTCTAGCGGGAGGTTCACAGATACGCAGTATTTT
cdr3_aa: CSARDPSSGRFTDTQYF

j_call: TRBJ1-2
d_call: TRBD1
clone_size: few
v_call: TRBV7-2
cdr3_nt: TGTGCCAGCAGCTTAGCGGGACAGGGGGGGATGGGCTACACCTTC
cdr3_aa: CASSLAGQGGMGYTF

j_call: TRBJ2-2
d_call: TRBD2
clone_size: .
v_call: TRBV6-1
cdr3_nt: TGTGCCAGCACCCGACTAGCGGGCTCGAACACCGGGGAGCTGTTTTTT
cdr3_aa: CASTRLAGSNTGELFF

j_call: TRBJ1-5
d_call: .
clone_size: .
v_call: TRBV2
cdr3_nt: TGTGCCAGCAGTGATTTGGGGGACGGCAATCAGCCCCAGCATTTT
cdr3_aa: CASSDLGDGNQPQHF

j_call: TRBJ2-5
d_call: TRBD2
clone_size: few
v_call: TRBV6-2/TRBV6-3
cdr3_nt: TGTGCCAGCAGTTCTAGCGGGAGGCCTCAAGAGACCCAGTACTTC
cdr3_aa: CASSSSGRPQETQYF

j_call: TRBJ2-1
d_call: TRBD2
clone_size: .
v_call: TRBV10-3
cdr3_nt: TGTGCCATCACGAGCGGGAGAGTAGATGAGCAGTTCTTC
cdr3_aa: CAITSGRVDEQFF

j_call: TRBJ1-2
d_call: .
clone_size: .
v_call: TRBV20-1
cdr3_nt: TGCAGTGCTAGAGCCCCAGGGAAGAACTATGGCTACACCTTC
cdr3_aa: CSARAPGKNYGYTF

j_call: TRBJ2-7
d_call: TRBD2
clone_size: .
v_call: TRBV7-2
cdr3_nt: TGTGCCAGCAGCCTCGGGACTAGCGGGGGGGGATACGAGCAGTACTTC
cdr3_aa: CASSLGTSGGGYEQYF

j_call: TRBJ2-5
d_call: TRBD2
clone_size: .
v_call: TRBV7-2
cdr3_nt: TGTGCCAGCAGCTCCGGGACTAGCGGGAGAATGGCCCAGTACTTC
cdr3_aa: CASSSGTSGRMAQYF

j_call: TRBJ1-2
d_call: TRBD1
clone_size: few
v_call: TRBV19
cdr3_nt: TGTGCCAGTTGCCGATCCCGGGACAGCTATGGCTACACCTTC
cdr3_aa: CASCRSRDSYGYTF

j_call: TRBJ2-6
d_call: .
clone_size: few
v_call: TRBV20-1
cdr3_nt: TGCAGTGCCTTCGGGGCCAACGTCCTGACTTTC
cdr3_aa: CSAFGANVLTF

j_call: TRBJ2-3
d_call: .
clone_size: .
v_call: TRBV6-1
cdr3_nt: TGTGCCAGCAGTGCTGATTCTAACACGCAGTATTTT
cdr3_aa: CASSADSNTQYF

j_call: TRBJ1-3
d_call: .
clone_size: few
v_call: TRBV29-1
cdr3_nt: TGCAGCGTCGCACAGAGCTCTGGAAACACCATATATTTT
cdr3_aa: CSVAQSSGNTIYF

j_call: TRBJ2-2
d_call: TRBD2
clone_size: .
v_call: TRBV7-2
cdr3_nt: TGTGCCAGCAGCTTACGACTAGCGCTCGGGGAGCTGTTTTTT
cdr3_aa: CASSLRLALGELFF

j_call: TRBJ2-5
d_call: .
clone_size: few
v_call: TRBV29-1
cdr3_nt: TGCAGCGTTGTCGGGCGGGTGCAAGAGACCCAGTACTTC
cdr3_aa: CSVVGRVQETQYF

j_call: TRBJ2-7
d_call: TRBD2
clone_size: .
v_call: TRBV7-8
cdr3_nt: TGTGCCAGCAGCTCCTACGGGACTAGCGGGAGGCCCCAATCTTACGAGCAGTACTTC
cdr3_aa: CASSSYGTSGRPQSYEQYF

j_call: TRBJ2-1
d_call: .
clone_size: .
v_call: TRBV24-1
cdr3_nt: TGTGCCACCAGTGATAGGGGAATCAACAATGAGCAGTTCTTC
cdr3_aa: CATSDRGINNEQFF

j_call: TRBJ1-1
d_call: .
clone_size: many
v_call: TRBV20-1
cdr3_nt: TGCAGTGCCCCCAGTGGACCTGAAGCTTTCTTT
cdr3_aa: CSAPSGPEAFF

j_call: TRBJ1-3
d_call: .
clone_size: once
v_call: TRBV4-3
cdr3_nt: TGCGCCAGCAGCCAAGATTGGGGAAACACCATATATTTT
cdr3_aa: CASSQDWGNTIYF

j_call: TRBJ1-1
d_call: .
clone_size: .
v_call: TRBV11-2
cdr3_nt: TGTGCCAGCAGCTTAGAGGGGGTGTCCCGTTACATGAACACTGAAGCTTTCTTT
cdr3_aa: CASSLEGVSRYMNTEAFF

j_call: TRBJ1-2
d_call: TRBD1
clone_size: few
v_call: TRBV30
cdr3_nt: TGTGCCTGGGCGACGAACAGGGGGCAGTTTGGCTACACCTTC
cdr3_aa: CAWATNRGQFGYTF

j_call: TRBJ2-7
d_call: TRBD1
clone_size: many
v_call: TRBV10-3
cdr3_nt: TGTGCCATCACCGAAGACAGGGATAACGAGCAGTACTTC
cdr3_aa: CAITEDRDNEQYF

j_call: TRBJ2-1
d_call: .
clone_size: .
v_call: TRBV20-1
cdr3_nt: TGCAGTGCTATGACCCCCCTGGCTGAGCAGTTCTTC
cdr3_aa: CSAMTPLAEQFF

j_call: TRBJ2-4
d_call: .
clone_size: once
v_call: TRBV12-3/TRBV12-4
cdr3_nt: TGTGCCAGCAGCCCTAACAGGGATGGAAACATTCAGTACTTC
cdr3_aa: CASSPNRDGNIQYF

j_call: TRBJ2-3
d_call: .
clone_size: .
v_call: TRBV24-1
cdr3_nt: TGTGCCACCAGTGATTTGCGTAGGGGGGCCTCAGATACGCAGTATTTT
cdr3_aa: CATSDLRRGASDTQYF

j_call: TRBJ1-4
d_call: .
clone_size: many
v_call: TRBV4-2
cdr3_nt: TGTGCCAGCAGCCCCAGGTCGGCAACTAATGAAAAACTGTTTTTT
cdr3_aa: CASSPRSATNEKLFF

j_call: TRBJ2-5
d_call: .
clone_size: many
v_call: TRBV7-6
cdr3_nt: TGTGCCAGCAGCCCCAGGGGCGAGACCCAGTACTTC
cdr3_aa: CASSPRGETQYF

j_call: TRBJ2-5
d_call: .
clone_size: many
v_call: TRBV20-1
cdr3_nt: TGCAGTGCCCTCTCTGGACAAGAGACCCAGTACTTC
cdr3_aa: CSALSGQETQYF

j_call: TRBJ2-5
d_call: .
clone_size: .
v_call: TRBV7-2
cdr3_nt: TGTGCCAGCAGCCCGGGACTCCTAGAGACCCAGTACTTC
cdr3_aa: CASSPGLLETQYF

j_call: TRBJ1-5
d_call: .
clone_size: many
v_call: TRBV12-3/TRBV12-4
cdr3_nt: TGTGCCAGCAGTTTAAATAGGGATCAGCCCCAGCATTTT
cdr3_aa: CASSLNRDQPQHF

j_call: TRBJ1-1
d_call: .
clone_size: few
v_call: TRBV7-2
cdr3_nt: TGTGCCAGCAGCCTAGGACAGAAAGCTTTCTTT
cdr3_aa: CASSLGQKAFF

j_call: TRBJ2-5
d_call: TRBD2
clone_size: .
v_call: TRBV6-1
cdr3_nt: TGTGCCAGCAGGAAACTAGCGGGAGGCCAAGAGACCCAGTACTTC
cdr3_aa: CASRKLAGGQETQYF

j_call: TRBJ2-3
d_call: .
clone_size: .
v_call: TRBV12-3/TRBV12-4
cdr3_nt: TGTGCCAGCAGTCTTACAGACCCATCATCTCCCACAGATACGCAGTATTTT
cdr3_aa: CASSLTDPSSPTDTQYF

j_call: TRBJ2-2
d_call: .
clone_size: many
v_call: TRBV7-6
cdr3_nt: TGTGCCAGCAGCTTAACCCGGGAAGGGCGCGCCGGGGAGCTGTTTTTT
cdr3_aa: CASSLTREGRAGELFF

j_call: TRBJ2-7
d_call: .
clone_size: .
v_call: TRBV20-1
cdr3_nt: TGCAGTGCCCTTAGCGAGACCCTCTACGAGCAGTACTTC
cdr3_aa: CSALSETLYEQYF

j_call: TRBJ2-3
d_call: .
clone_size: many
v_call: TRBV20-1
cdr3_nt: TGCAGTGCTAGAGATCGAGGGGATACGCAGTATTTT
cdr3_aa: CSARDRGDTQYF

j_call: TRBJ2-3
d_call: TRBD1
clone_size: many
v_call: TRBV10-3
cdr3_nt: TGTGCCATCGAGGAGGCAGGGGGAAGGAAGTCAGATACGCAGTATTTT
cdr3_aa: CAIEEAGGRKSDTQYF

j_call: TRBJ2-1
d_call: .
clone_size: many
v_call: TRBV7-2
cdr3_nt: TGTGCCAGCAGCCCCGGGATAAGGGGCAATGAGCAGTTCTTC
cdr3_aa: CASSPGIRGNEQFF

j_call: TRBJ2-1
d_call: .
clone_size: .
v_call: TRBV6-2/TRBV6-3
cdr3_nt: TGTGCCAGCAGTTACGGTGCGCCTTCCTACAATGAGCAGTTCTTC
cdr3_aa: CASSYGAPSYNEQFF